What follows are 22 T cell receptor beta chains derived from one specimen sequenced in a study of OX40 agonist ivuxolimab in advanced cancers. This table comes from immunoSEQ multiplex PCR, and its TCRdb copy is limited to in-frame clones, with some not included. This sample has fewer than 120,000 clones, with roughly nine tenths found just once. The sample consisted of CD4+ or CD8+ T cells sorted from blood, taken in a trial of the OX40 agonist ivuxolimab. Every receptor here comes from an adult with an advanced solid tumor such as melanoma, head and neck, liver or kidney cancer.

This chain connects TRBV4-2 to TRBJ2-5; TRBD2 matches at 12 bases. Germline CDR1 LGHNA, CDR2 YNFKEQ. The CDR3 spans 17 residues. J lost 6 bases, V lost 1 base, and 9 bases had no gene match. CDR3 DNA: TGTGCCAGCAGCCAAGGACTAGCGGGGGCCTCGGCGAAGACCCAGTACTTC. Protein: CASSQGLAGASAKTQYF.

This clone was recorded once. The chain links TRBV18 to TRBJ1-2; 11 bases match TRBD1. This CDR3 has 15 residues. Looked up from germline, CDR1 is KGHSH and CDR2 is LQKENI. V shed 4 bases and J 7 bases; nucleotides not matched to a gene: 8. The CDR3 coding sequence is TGTGCCAGCTCACTCGGACAGGGGGCCTTCCGTGGCTACACCTTC. It codes for CASSLGQGAFRGYTF.

This clone appeared a single time. V usage is TRBV5-1 and J usage is TRBJ2-1, with 7 bases that match TRBD2. CDR1 is SGHRS, CDR2 YFSETQ, per germline. The junction had 10 bases not matched to a gene; V was cut back by 0 bases and J by 10 bases. The length of the CDR3 is 15 residues. The CDR3: CASSLGGGAGYEQFF. As DNA, the CDR3 is TGCGCCAGCAGCTTGGGTGGTGGAGCGGGGTACGAGCAGTTCTTC.

The chain links TRBV6-1 to TRBJ1-2; TRBD1 matches 11 bases. Germline assignment: CDR1 MNHNS and CDR2 SASEGT. Germline trimming cut 7 bases from V and 7 bases from J; bases unmatched to any gene: 8. This CDR3 has 14 residues. This chain's CDR3 is CASTQGQGDFGYTF. CDR3 nucleotides: TGTGCCAGCACACAGGGACAGGGGGATTTTGGCTACACCTTC.

J is TRBJ2-2 and V is TRBV30, with no clear D. Germline CDR1 reads GTSNPN; CDR2 reads SVGIG (reference sequence). CDR3 length: 13 residues. Trimming left V 0 bases short and J 4 bases short, with 6 bases between. Here the CDR3 reads CAWSVDSTGELFF. The CDR3 DNA is TGTGCCTGGAGTGTTGACTCCACCGGGGAGCTGTTTTTT.

V and J are TRBV5-6 and TRBJ1-1; no reliable D call. Trimming cost V 0 bases and J 1 base, with 7 bases left between them. The CDR3 totals 14 residues. The germline gives CDR1 SGHDT, CDR2 YYEEEE. The CDR3 DNA is TGTGCCAGCAGCTTGGGGGCCTCGAACACTGAAGCTTTCTTT. This encodes CASSLGASNTEAFF.

This clone has just one count. V usage is TRBV7-8 and J usage is TRBJ1-2; 7 positions agree with TRBD1. V lost 3 bases, J lost 4 bases, and 11 bases stayed unmatched. Per germline, CDR1 SGHVS and CDR2 FQNEAQ. This CDR3 has 16 residues. CDR3: CASSLSVVGGAYGYTF. Written as DNA, the CDR3 is TGTGCCAGCAGCTTGTCGGTAGTAGGGGGCGCCTATGGCTACACCTTC.

The chain is built from TRBV19 and TRBJ2-2; 9 bases line up with TRBD1. Germline V gene sequence: CDR1 LNHDA, CDR2 SQIVND (reference sequence). With V trimmed by 8 bases and J by 5 bases, 6 bases remained unmatched. This CDR3 comprises 14 residues. The CDR3 sequence is CASGDRGGTGELFF. The DNA for the CDR3 is TGTGCCAGTGGAGACAGGGGGGGTACCGGGGAGCTGTTTTTT. Full variable domain (remainder filled in from reference TRBV19 and TRBJ2-2): DGGITQSPKYLFRKEGQNVTLSCEQNLNHDAMYWYRQDPGQGLRLIYYSQIVNDFQKGDIAEGYSVSREKKESFPLTVTSAQKNPTAFYLCASGDRGGTGELFFGEGSRLTVL.

This clone showed up just once. V is TRBV25-1 and J is TRBJ2-3, with D possibly matching TRBD2 (6 bases). The germline V gene encodes CDR1 MGHDK and CDR2 SYGVNS. There are 15 residues in the CDR3. V was trimmed by 3 bases and J by 4 bases, leaving 14 bases between them. In DNA form, the CDR3 reads TGTGCCAGCAGTGACGACGGGAGACGTTCAGATACGCAGTATTTT. Its translation: CASSDDGRRSDTQYF.

This clone was seen only a few times. The V call is TRBV28, the J call TRBJ1-1; maybe TRBD1 (5 bases). V lost 3 bases, J lost 8 bases, and 10 bases lay in between. Looked up from germline, CDR1 is MDHEN and CDR2 is SYDVKM. This CDR3 spans 12 amino acids. DNA for the CDR3: TGTGCCAGCAGTTTGGGACGGTCAGAAGCTTTCTTT. The encoded protein is CASSLGRSEAFF. Drawing the rest from reference TRBV28 and TRBJ1-1, the complete variable domain is DVKVTQSSRYLVKRTGEKVFLECVQDMDHENMFWYRQDPGLGLRLIYFSYDVKMKEKGDIPEGYSVSREKKERFSLILESASTNQTSMYLCASSLGRSEAFFGQGTRLTVV.

This clone was detected only once. V and J are TRBV7-9 and TRBJ2-5; no firm D call. V lost 1 base, J lost 5 bases, and 5 bases lay in between. Germline loops: CDR1 SEHNR, CDR2 FQNEAQ (reference sequence). CDR3 length: 12 amino acids. The CDR3 DNA sequence: TGTGCCAGCAGCTTAGTGGGCGAGACCCAGTACTTC. Translating gives CASSLVGETQYF.

This chain connects TRBV2 to TRBJ1-6; D is unclear. V was shortened by 4 bases and J by 6 bases, with 10 bases between the two germline ends. The CDR3 has 14 amino acids. Germline-derived CDR1 and CDR2 are SNHLY and FYNNEI. CDR3 loop: CASSVTLINSPLHF. The CDR3 coding sequence is TGTGCCAGCAGTGTCACACTGATTAATTCACCCCTCCACTTT.

V is TRBV9 and J is TRBJ2-2, with D unresolved. This CDR3 has 16 residues. Trimming removed 0 bases from V and 0 bases from J, with 9 bases in between. The germline gives CDR1 SGDLS, CDR2 YYNGEE. CDR3 amino acids: CASSVVSDANTGELFF. In nucleotides, the CDR3 is TGTGCCAGCAGCGTAGTATCAGACGCGAACACCGGGGAGCTGTTTTTT.

The chain carries TRBV7-2 and TRBJ1-1; 7 positions agree with TRBD1. Germline loops: CDR1 SGHTA, CDR2 FQGNSA. The CDR3 consists of 13 residues. V lost 0 bases and J lost 7; bases outside the gene matches: 2. The chain's CDR3 is CASSLARDSEAFF. The CDR3 nucleotides read TGTGCCAGCAGCTTAGCGCGGGACAGTGAAGCTTTCTTT.

The V call is TRBV5-1, the J call TRBJ1-1; D is possibly TRBD1 (6 bases). Trimming cost V 6 bases and J 3 bases, with 15 bases left between them. The V gene's germline CDR1 is SGHRS and CDR2 YFSETQ. The CDR3 has 14 residues. CDR3 in DNA: TGCGCCAGCAAAACAGGGATTGGGGACACTGAAGCTTTCTTT. Encoded protein: CASKTGIGDTEAFF.

CDR3: CASSLSDNTIYF. The CDR3 DNA sequence: TGTGCCAGCAGTCTATCTGACAACACCATATATTTT. The chain employs TRBV28 and TRBJ1-3; D remains unclear. Germline values: CDR1 MDHEN, CDR2 SYDVKM. The CDR3 extends over 12 amino acids. V lost 5 bases and J 7 bases, leaving 9 bases between the germline ends.

This clone came up once. The chain employs TRBV27 and TRBJ1-5; TRBD1 agrees at 8 bases. Germline CDR1 is MNHEY and CDR2 is SMNVEV (reference sequence). The V segment lost 2 bases and the J segment 4 bases; nucleotides outside the gene matches: 1. The CDR3 totals 14 residues. CDR3 DNA: TGTGCCAGCAGTTTACGACAGGGGAATCAGCCCCAGCATTTT. Amino acids: CASSLRQGNQPQHF.

The V and J genes are TRBV27 and TRBJ2-1; D not certain. Trimming left V 2 bases short and J 8 bases short, with 16 bases between. CDR3 size: 15 residues. CDR1 MNHEY and CDR2 SMNVEV come from the germline V gene (reference sequence). The CDR3 loop reads CASSLGWGSSHEQFF. CDR3 DNA: TGTGCCAGCAGTTTAGGTTGGGGTAGCAGCCATGAGCAGTTCTTC.

The rearrangement joins TRBV7-6 to TRBJ1-4; perhaps TRBD1 as D (5 bases). CDR1 SGHVS and CDR2 FNYEAQ come from the germline V gene. The CDR3 runs to 13 residues. Trimming took 1 base from V and 8 from J, leaving 8 bases between them. CDR3: CASSLVSGEKLFF. The CDR3 DNA sequence: TGTGCCAGCAGCTTAGTTTCAGGGGAAAAACTGTTTTTT.

The V call is TRBV4-3, the J call TRBJ1-1; D unclear. Germline assignment: CDR1 LGHNA and CDR2 YSLEER. The CDR3 is 14 residues long. Deletions cut 0 bases from V and 2 bases from J, with 7 bases between. In DNA, the CDR3 is TGCGCCAGCAGCCAAGATACAGTAAACACTGAAGCTTTCTTT. Amino acid sequence: CASSQDTVNTEAFF.

This sequence joins TRBV29-1 and TRBJ1-2; possibly TRBD1 for D (6 bases). The CDR3 has 15 residues. Trimming took off 6 bases at V and 5 bases at J, with 22 bases between the two ends. Germline V gene data show CDR1 as SQVTM and CDR2 as ANQGSEA. Here the CDR3 reads CSVGDRKGSGYGYTF. CDR3 nucleotides: TGCAGCGTGGGAGACAGGAAGGGTTCTGGGTATGGCTACACCTTC.

The J gene is TRBJ1-5, the V gene TRBV7-2; D is undetermined. The germline V gene has CDR1 SGHTA and CDR2 FQGNSA. V lost 0 bases and J lost 0, with 9 bases in between. CDR3 length: 16 amino acids. The CDR3 loop reads CASSLAPMVSNQPQHF. The CDR3 DNA reads TGTGCCAGCAGCTTAGCACCAATGGTTAGCAATCAGCCCCAGCATTTT.